This T cell receptor (beta chain) was sequenced during a study of tissue T cells after allogeneic stem cell transplantation (dated 2022 in TCRdb). Regarding the research as a whole: Using research autopsies of patients with and without GVHD, plus mouse models of GVHD, the study profiled TCR beta repertoires across many tissues. The human part of the study was a prospective observational study with no blinding and no randomization.

According to the study, the label for this sample's time point signals: mouse harvest day 7 after allogeneic transplant. Mouse grafts consisting of 10^7 T-cell-depleted bone marrow cells combined with 10^6 splenic CD5+ T cells were administered by tail vein injection. To model GVHD in mice, a major MHC-mismatch B6 (H2b) into BALB/c (H2d) model was used, and tissues were profiled at day 7 or 14. On day 7 or 14 post-transplant, mouse tissues and retro-orbital blood were harvested with separate sterile tools for each animal, and livers were flushed before harvest. Before genomic DNA isolation with the DNeasy Blood & Tissue Kit, mouse tissues were minced with razor blades in buffered saline. For this clone: What antigen it recognizes has not been identified. With a mouse as the source, gene names and germline sequences are drawn from the mouse. The read ends 1 residue shy of where the CDR3 ends; the end is completed using the germline J gene.

Libraries were made using the immunoSEQ multiplex PCR assay. Adaptive Biotechnologies performed TCRbeta CDR3 sequencing at survey depth and reported CDR3 sequences, V/J genes, productive frequency, and template counts. TCR beta CDR3 regions were amplified from genomic DNA instead of RNA. In the authors' own workflow: Jensen-Shannon divergence was used to quantify pairwise repertoire overlap between tissues, with a value of 1 indicating complete divergence and a value of 0 indicating identical repertoires. Based on pairwise JSD values, tissues were grouped by single-linkage agglomerative hierarchical clustering, and the results were shown as dendrograms. GLIPH2 was run on all patient samples with simulation_depth 1000, kmer_min_depth 3, cdr3_length_cutoff 8, keeping groups with more than two unique CDR3s. In a standardized tissue-overlap score, Jaccard GLIPH-group overlap across patients was extrapolated to a standard repertoire size of 1000 clones. Associations of diversity with clinical or experimental variables used linear mixed-effect models with tissue fixed effects and individual random effects. Held by TCRdb, this immuneACCESS table contains in-frame sequences only and omits some clones. Under half of the omission traces to an unresolved V gene where checked; the cause of the rest is unknown. V, J and clone size were drawn from that table, and D and trimming were deduced from the DNA. The sample table lists 7,000 to 8,000 clones, roughly 47% of them with a count of one. Together, the top ten hold approximately 5.3% of the sample.

The study at large found these results: Blood and spleen T cells captured only a limited portion of the TCR repertoire detected in tissues, in both patients and mice. Only a few T cell clones appeared in more than one patient, yet motif-based clustering showed tissue-specific repertoire signatures that were shared between patients. Within patients, how anatomically similar the tissues were was a key factor in shaping TCR repertoire composition, regardless of disease or transplant status. Sampling depth was acknowledged as a limitation, and the patient cohort was both small and clinically heterogeneous. Which tissue TCRs were alloreactive or antigen-specific was not determined in the study, and some of the clones might have been host cells that persisted.

Taken from cysteine to phenylalanine, the CDR3 has 15 residues. Of the CDR3's DNA, 42 bases were read; they are in frame from base 1. The germline V gene specifies SGHSN as CDR1 and HYEKVE as CDR2. Trimming takes 0 bases from V and 1 base from J, and the germline ends sit 8 bases apart. The sequenced sample consisted of gut tissue. This receptor was taken from a female BALB/c mouse given C57BL/6 T cells with graft-versus-host disease after an allogeneic hematopoietic cell transplant. The chain was built from TRBV12-1 and TRBJ2-2, and possibly TRBD2, on 5 matching bases. The CDR3 here reads CASSLVWENTGQLYF. The covered CDR3 bases are TGTGCCAGCTCTCTCGTCTGGGAAAACACCGGGCAGCTCTAC.